These 24 T cell receptor beta chains came from one sample sequenced in a study of shared clonotypes between healthy human individuals. Measured with immunoSEQ multiplex PCR; TCRdb has only the in-frame clones, and not every one. The table includes about 1.1 million clones, more than 75% detected once. Material: memory CD4+ T cells from PBMCs. Subset indicated: CD45RA-negative fraction. Receptors were obtained from a man between 18 and 29 years old in good health. Some clones in this sample may be carry-over from other donors' samples.

Details on this clone: One junction end does not reproduce the germline sequence, and a read error may be involved. V gene TRBV19 combines with J gene TRBJ2-5; D might be TRBD2 (6 bases). This CDR3 has 14 amino acids. The germline CDR1 and CDR2 sequences are LNHDA and SQIVND (reference sequence). The CDR3 loop is CASSVEDGGETQYF. The DNA for the CDR3 is TGTGCCAGTAGTGTAGAGGACGGAGGGGAGACCCAGTACTTC.

This chain uses TRBV9 with TRBJ2-5; the D gene is possibly TRBD2 (5 bases). The germline V gene has CDR1 SGDLS and CDR2 YYNGEE. V was shortened by 4 bases and J by 4 bases, with 20 bases between the two germline ends. CDR3 length: 16 amino acids. The CDR3 loop reads CASSPLGRVSRETQYF. CDR3 nucleotides: TGTGCCAGCAGCCCCCTCGGGCGGGTGAGTCGAGAGACCCAGTACTTC.

This clone was counted only a few times. This chain links TRBV18 with TRBJ1-1; D is uncertain. Germline CDR1 KGHSH, CDR2 LQKENI. The CDR3 has 13 residues. Trimming stripped 6 bases from V and 12 bases from J, with 20 bases between. The CDR3 sequence is CASSANREDRTFF. CDR3 DNA: TGTGCCAGCTCGGCCAACCGGGAGGATAGGACTTTCTTT.

In DNA form, the CDR3 reads TGTGCCAGCAGCTTAGACCTGTTAGGGACCGAGCAGTACTTC. This codes for CASSLDLLGTEQYF. The chain joins TRBV7-9 to TRBJ2-7; D possibly uses TRBD1 or TRBD2 (5 bases each). The germline V gene encodes CDR1 SEHNR and CDR2 FQNEAQ (reference sequence). Trimming cost V 1 base and J 6 bases, with 13 bases left between them. CDR3 length equals 14 residues.

This clone was seen only once. V usage is TRBV5-1 and J usage is TRBJ1-1; D is unclear. The germline V gene encodes CDR1 SGHRS and CDR2 YFSETQ. The ends were cut back, 0 bases at V and 0 bases at J, with 6 bases in the middle. This CDR3 has 14 residues. The DNA for the CDR3 is TGCGCCAGCAGCTTGGCGGCGATGAACACTGAAGCTTTCTTT. This encodes CASSLAAMNTEAFF.

The V gene is TRBV28, the J gene TRBJ1-2, with 9 bases that match TRBD1. With V trimmed by 5 bases and J by 6 bases, 7 bases remained unmatched. Germline CDR1 is MDHEN and CDR2 is SYDVKM. The CDR3 contains 14 residues. CDR3 DNA: TGTGCCAGCAGTCCAGCGGGACAGGGTAATGGCTACACCTTC. It codes for CASSPAGQGNGYTF.

The chain employs TRBV7-2 and TRBJ2-2; D remains unclear. CDR1 and CDR2 (germline): SGHTA, FQGNSA. V gave up 2 bases and J gave up 7 bases, with 5 bases separating them. CDR3 length: 12 amino acids. The CDR3 DNA follows: TGTGCCAGCAGCTTACTAAGCGGGGAGCTGTTTTTT. Translation: CASSLLSGELFF.

DNA for the CDR3: TGTGCCAGCAGCACAGGGGCTAAAAACATTCAGTACTTC. Translating gives CASSTGAKNIQYF. The chain uses TRBV7-2 and TRBJ2-4, with TRBD1 identical over 7 bases. The germline V gene has CDR1 SGHTA and CDR2 FQGNSA. After removal of 5 bases from V and 4 bases from J, the junction contained 2 bases not matched to a gene. There are 13 residues in the CDR3.

The chain has TRBV10-3 and TRBJ2-1; 12 bases match TRBD2. J gave up 10 bases and V 5 bases, and 6 bases lay outside the gene matches. Germline V lookup: CDR1 ENHRY, CDR2 SYGVKD. CDR3 size: 14 residues. CDR3 coding DNA: TGTGCCATCAGTCCAGGACTAGCGGGAAACGAGCAGTTCTTC. Residues: CAISPGLAGNEQFF.

CDR3 nucleotides: TGTGCCAGCAGCCTTGAGGGCCGCGAGACCCAGTACTTC. This codes for CASSLEGRETQYF. The rearrangement uses TRBV9 and TRBJ2-5, with a tentative D call TRBD2 (5 bases). The CDR3 extends over 13 amino acids. In germline, CDR1 is SGDLS, CDR2 YYNGEE. Trimming left V 4 bases short and J 5 bases short, with 12 bases between. Full variable domain (rest looked up from reference TRBV9 and TRBJ2-5): DSGVTQTPKHLITATGQRVTLRCSPRSGDLSVYWYQQSLDQGLQFLIQYYNGEERAKGNILERFSAQQFPDLHSELNLSSLELGDSALYFCASSLEGRETQYFGPGTRLLVL.

Only one count was recorded for this clone. The chain combines TRBV7-2 with TRBJ2-7, with TRBD2 matching over 9 bases. Germline V gene data show CDR1 as SGHTA and CDR2 as FQGNSA. CDR3 length: 13 residues. J was trimmed by 7 bases and V by 1 base; bases with no gene match: 2. The CDR3 bases are TGTGCCAGCAGCTTAGGGACTAGCGTAGAGCAGTACTTC. This encodes CASSLGTSVEQYF.

The rearrangement joins TRBV14 to TRBJ2-3; D is undetermined. Trimming cost V 4 bases and J 2 bases, with 4 bases left between them. Germline CDR1 reads SGHDN; CDR2 reads FVKESK. This CDR3 has 12 amino acids. This CDR3 is CASSPYTDTQYF. Written as DNA, the CDR3 is TGTGCCAGCAGCCCGTACACAGATACGCAGTATTTT.

The CDR3 region is CASSRGPDGQPQHF. CDR3 in DNA: TGTGCCAGCAGCAGGGGCCCCGACGGGCAGCCCCAGCATTTT. V usage is TRBV5-4 and J usage is TRBJ1-5; D perhaps matches TRBD1 (5 bases). Deletions cut 4 bases from V and 7 bases from J, with 15 bases between. CDR1 is SGHNT, CDR2 YYREEE, per germline (reference sequence). The CDR3 is made up of 14 amino acids.

Written as DNA, the CDR3 is TGTGCCAGCAGCCGGACTAGCGGGAGGACCTACGAGCAGTACTTC. Translated: CASSRTSGRTYEQYF. This chain uses TRBV5-5 with TRBJ2-7, with TRBD2 identical over 14 bases. Trimming took 4 bases from V and 2 from J; bases not matched to a gene: 2. The CDR3 is 15 residues long. CDR1 and CDR2 from the germline V gene are SGHKS and YYEKEE (reference sequence).

CDR3 DNA: TGCAGTGCTAATGGGCTTGAGACCCAGTACTTC. Its protein is CSANGLETQYF. This chain joins TRBV20-1 and TRBJ2-5; D not resolved. Per the germline V gene, CDR1 is DFQATT and CDR2 is SNEGSKA (reference sequence). CDR3 size: 11 residues. With 4 bases removed from V and 5 bases from J, the gap between germline ends came to 8 bases.

This clone was picked up one time. CDR3 DNA sequence: TGTGCCAGCAGCCACCGTACGGGCTACACCTTC. Its protein is CASSHRTGYTF. The chain has TRBV2 and TRBJ1-2, with unresolved D. This CDR3 is 11 amino acids long. V shed 6 bases and J shed 8 bases, with 10 bases lying between them. Germline CDR1 SNHLY, CDR2 FYNNEI. Based on the CDR3 plus reference TRBV2 and TRBJ1-2, the full variable domain is EPEVTQTPSHQVTQMGQEVILRCVPISNHLYFYWYRQILGQKVEFLVSFYNNEISEKSEIFDDQFSVERPDGSNFTLKIRSTKLEDSAMYFCASSHRTGYTFGSGTRLTVV.

The rearrangement joins TRBV6-1 to TRBJ1-2; tentatively, D is TRBD1 (5 bases). V was pared by 2 bases and J by 9 bases, with 13 bases between. Germline V gives CDR1 MNHNS, CDR2 SASEGT. The CDR3 contains 13 residues. The DNA for the CDR3 is TGTGCCAGCAGTGAAAGGTCCGGGGCAAGCTACACCTTC. As protein: CASSERSGASYTF.

This sequence joins TRBV18 and TRBJ2-7; D remains ambiguous. The CDR3 extends over 12 amino acids. Looked up from germline, CDR1 is KGHSH and CDR2 is LQKENI. Trimming removed 5 bases from V and 5 bases from J, with 10 bases in between. CDR3: CASSADGNEQYF. CDR3 bases: TGTGCCAGCTCAGCCGACGGTAACGAGCAGTACTTC.

V and J are TRBV28 and TRBJ2-1; 8 positions agree with TRBD2. J gave up 8 bases and V 1 base, and 10 bases lay outside the gene matches. The CDR3 contains 16 residues. Germline CDR1 reads MDHEN; CDR2 reads SYDVKM. The chain's CDR3 is CASSLFVSGSKHEQFF. CDR3 sequence (DNA): TGTGCCAGCAGTTTATTCGTAAGCGGGAGTAAACATGAGCAGTTCTTC.

In its sample, this clone was seen a few times. The genes are TRBV7-2 and TRBJ2-2; 7 bases are a match to TRBD2. The CDR3 totals 15 residues. V gave up 3 bases and J gave up 8 bases; unmatched junction bases: 9. CDR1 and CDR2 from the germline V gene are SGHTA and FQGNSA. This CDR3 reads CASSFSRTSRGELFF. The DNA for the CDR3 is TGTGCCAGCAGCTTCTCTAGGACTAGTCGTGGGGAGCTGTTTTTT. Drawing the rest from reference TRBV7-2 and TRBJ2-2, the complete variable domain is GAGVSQSPSNKVTEKGKDVELRCDPISGHTALYWYRQSLGQGLEFLIYFQGNSAPDKSGLPSDRFSAERTGGSVSTLTIQRTQQEDSAVYLCASSFSRTSRGELFFGEGSRLTVL.

The chain couples TRBV5-1 to TRBJ1-4; D gene unclear. The CDR3 extends over 15 amino acids. Germline assignment: CDR1 SGHRS and CDR2 YFSETQ. Deletions cut 1 base from V and 7 bases from J, with 14 bases between. The CDR3 sequence is CASSLMRPGVEKLFF. In DNA form, the CDR3 reads TGCGCCAGCAGCTTGATGAGGCCGGGAGTTGAAAAACTGTTTTTT.

J is TRBJ1-1 and V is TRBV5-1; 8 bases map to TRBD1. V was pared by 4 bases and J by 4 bases, with 3 bases of the junction left unmatched. Germline values: CDR1 SGHRS, CDR2 YFSETQ. This CDR3 is 13 amino acids long. The CDR3: CASSTQGGTEAFF. In DNA form, the CDR3 reads TGCGCCAGCAGCACACAGGGGGGCACTGAAGCTTTCTTT.

This clone was detected only once. V usage is TRBV23-1 and J usage is TRBJ1-1; no clear D gene. TRBV23-1 has ORF status, its function being uncertain. Trimming removed 3 bases from V and 1 base from J, with 9 bases in between. The CDR3 consists of 14 residues. The CDR3 nucleotides read TGCGCCAGCAGTCAGGCACAGAGGAACACTGAAGCTTTCTTT. Residues: CASSQAQRNTEAFF.

The chain combines TRBV11-2 with TRBJ2-2; TRBD2 matches at 10 bases. Germline values: CDR1 SGHAT, CDR2 FQNNGV. The CDR3 contains 16 residues. J was trimmed by 3 bases and V by 1 base; bases with no gene match: 2. The CDR3 DNA reads as TGTGCCAGCAGCTTAGCGGGACTAGCGCACACCGGGGAGCTGTTTTTT. Translating it yields CASSLAGLAHTGELFF.